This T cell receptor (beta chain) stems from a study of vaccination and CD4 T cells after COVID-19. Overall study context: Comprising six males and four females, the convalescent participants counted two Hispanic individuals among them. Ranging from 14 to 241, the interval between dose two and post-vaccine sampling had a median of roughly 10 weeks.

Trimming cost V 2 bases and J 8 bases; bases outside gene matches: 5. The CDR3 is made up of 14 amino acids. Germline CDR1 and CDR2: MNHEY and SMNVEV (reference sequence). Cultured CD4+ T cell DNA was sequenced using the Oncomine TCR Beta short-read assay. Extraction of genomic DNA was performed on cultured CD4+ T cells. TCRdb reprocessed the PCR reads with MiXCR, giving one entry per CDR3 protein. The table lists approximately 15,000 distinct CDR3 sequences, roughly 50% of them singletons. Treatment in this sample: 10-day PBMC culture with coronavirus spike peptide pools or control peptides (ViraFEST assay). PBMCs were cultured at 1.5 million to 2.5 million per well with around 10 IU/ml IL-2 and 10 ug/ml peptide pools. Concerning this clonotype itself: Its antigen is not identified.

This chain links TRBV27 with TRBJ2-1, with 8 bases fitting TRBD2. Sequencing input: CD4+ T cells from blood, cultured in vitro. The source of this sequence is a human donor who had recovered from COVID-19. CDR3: CASSLRGGLDEQFF. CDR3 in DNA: TGTGCCAGCAGTTTACGGGGGGGGCTCGATGAGCAGTTCTTC.